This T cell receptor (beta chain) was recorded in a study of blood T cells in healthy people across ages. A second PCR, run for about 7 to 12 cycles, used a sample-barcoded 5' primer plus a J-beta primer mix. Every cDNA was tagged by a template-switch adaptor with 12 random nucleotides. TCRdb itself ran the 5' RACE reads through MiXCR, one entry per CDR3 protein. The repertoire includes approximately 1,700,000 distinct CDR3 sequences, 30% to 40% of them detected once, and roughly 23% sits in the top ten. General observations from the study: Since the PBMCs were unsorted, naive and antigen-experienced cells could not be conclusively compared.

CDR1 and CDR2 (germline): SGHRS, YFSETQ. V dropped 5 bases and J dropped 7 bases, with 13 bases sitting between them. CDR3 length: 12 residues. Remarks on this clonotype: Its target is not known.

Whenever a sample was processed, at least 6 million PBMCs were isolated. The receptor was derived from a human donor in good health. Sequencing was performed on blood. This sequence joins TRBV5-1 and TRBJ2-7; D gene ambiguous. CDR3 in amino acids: CASRREMEEQYF. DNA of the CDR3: TGCGCCAGCAGACGCGAGATGGAGGAGCAGTACTTC.